The present entry profiles one T cell receptor beta chain with its context. What this receptor recognizes is not known. Given a much more abundant clone one base away, this may be a read error. Other DNA sequences in this specimen translate into the identical CDR3. TCRbeta CDR3 regions were amplified from genomic DNA using the immunoSEQ Assay, a bias-controlled multiplex PCR. The paper's data handling went like this. Within the assay, amplification of reference gene primers was used to estimate how many nucleated cells each sample contained. To quantify the absolute abundance of each unique TCRbeta CDR3 rearrangement, sequence reads were collapsed and filtered. For each sample, productive Simpson clonality was calculated by taking the square root of Simpson's diversity index across productive rearrangements. Imported from immuneACCESS, the table was reduced by TCRdb to in-frame sequences with V and J called. These copies leave out some clones; in studies compared against another copy, an unresolved V gene accounts for under half, and the cause of the remainder is not known. V and J calls and clone size are given by that table; D and trimming were obtained from the DNA. This sample holds 200,000 to 300,000 clones; 86% were observed only once. Approximately 2% of the sample is taken by the ten largest.

This sample stems from a study of blood T cell repertoires in COVID-19 (dated by TCRdb to the early 2020s). Some background on the complete study: Collaborator samples came from the United States, Italy and Spain and covered acute and convalescent phases of COVID-19. The material from the prospective study consisted of cDNA or gDNA derived from T cells, B-cell-depleted T cells, or PBMCs. Subjects who had been exposed to COVID-19, were actively infected with it, or had recovered from it provided the deeply sampled blood TCRbeta repertoires that made up the dataset. The repertoires were released in a freely available public database meant as a resource for research on the immune response to SARS-CoV-2. The samples were drawn from two sources: the first 160 participants of the ongoing ImmuneRACE study, and 1,000 to 1,500 subjects contributed by 6 global collaborators. A de-identified subject ID, COVID-19 status, age in years and sex were almost always included in the sample metadata. Where HLA class I and class II types were available, the types were taken from metadata supplied by the sample provider, not from assay-based typing. General study outcomes and caveats: The quantity of clinical and demographic metadata differed by source and by participant and was supplied without curation.

Collaborating institutions collected whole blood in K2EDTA tubes following their own protocols. For TCRbeta analysis, collaborators shipped samples in one of three forms: frozen whole blood, isolated PBMCs, or DNA extracted from either of those sample types. The cysteine opens and the phenylalanine closes a CDR3 of 16 amino acids. Only CDR3 DNA remains: 48 bases, in frame from the first base. CDR1 MNHEY and CDR2 SVGEGT were looked up in the germline V gene. The chain employs TRBV6-2 or TRBV6-3 and TRBJ1-6, with 9 bases matching TRBD1. The sequenced material came from peripheral blood. The receptor was isolated from a man younger than 40 with active or convalescent COVID-19. At the DNA level, the sequence is TGTGCCAGCAGCTACTCGACAGGGGGTTATAATTCACCCCTCCACTTT. Its translation is CASSYSTGGYNSPLHF.